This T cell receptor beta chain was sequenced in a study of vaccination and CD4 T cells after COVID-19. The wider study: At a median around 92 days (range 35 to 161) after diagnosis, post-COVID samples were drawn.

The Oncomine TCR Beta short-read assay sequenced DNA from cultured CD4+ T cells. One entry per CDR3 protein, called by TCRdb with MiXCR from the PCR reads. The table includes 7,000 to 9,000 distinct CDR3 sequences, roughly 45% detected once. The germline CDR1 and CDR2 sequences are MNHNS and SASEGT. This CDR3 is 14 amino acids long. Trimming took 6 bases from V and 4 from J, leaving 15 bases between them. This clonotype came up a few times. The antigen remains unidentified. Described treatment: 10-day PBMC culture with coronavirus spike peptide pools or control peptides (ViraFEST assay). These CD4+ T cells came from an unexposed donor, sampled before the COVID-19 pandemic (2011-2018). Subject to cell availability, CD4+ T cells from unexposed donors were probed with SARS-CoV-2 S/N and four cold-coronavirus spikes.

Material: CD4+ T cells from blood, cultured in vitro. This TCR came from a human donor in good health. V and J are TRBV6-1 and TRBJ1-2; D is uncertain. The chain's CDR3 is CASSANIGPYGYTF. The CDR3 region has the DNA TGTGCCAGCAGCGCCAACATAGGACCCTATGGCTACACCTTC.